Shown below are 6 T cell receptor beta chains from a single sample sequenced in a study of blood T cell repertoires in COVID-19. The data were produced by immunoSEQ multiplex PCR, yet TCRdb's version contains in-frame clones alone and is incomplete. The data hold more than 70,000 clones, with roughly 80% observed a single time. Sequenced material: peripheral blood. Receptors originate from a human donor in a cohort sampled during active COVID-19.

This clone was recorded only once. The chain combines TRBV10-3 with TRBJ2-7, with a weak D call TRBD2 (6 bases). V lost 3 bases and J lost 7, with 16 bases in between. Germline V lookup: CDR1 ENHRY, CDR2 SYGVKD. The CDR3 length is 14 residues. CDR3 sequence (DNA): TGTGCCATCAGTGACGGGGACTCCTCACGGGAGCAGTACTTC. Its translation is CAISDGDSSREQYF.

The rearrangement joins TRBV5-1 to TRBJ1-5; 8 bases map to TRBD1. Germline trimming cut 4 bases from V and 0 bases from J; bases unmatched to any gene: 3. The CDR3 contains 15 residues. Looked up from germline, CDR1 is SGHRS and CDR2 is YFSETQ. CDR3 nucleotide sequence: TGCGCCAGCAGCGTCGACAGGGGTAGCAATCAGCCCCAGCATTTT. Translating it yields CASSVDRGSNQPQHF.

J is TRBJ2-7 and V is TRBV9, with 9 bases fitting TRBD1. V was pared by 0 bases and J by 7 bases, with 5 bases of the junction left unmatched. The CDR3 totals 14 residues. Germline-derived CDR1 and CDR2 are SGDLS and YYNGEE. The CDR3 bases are TGTGCCAGCAGCGTAGCGGGACAGGGTTGGGAGCAGTACTTC. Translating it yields CASSVAGQGWEQYF.

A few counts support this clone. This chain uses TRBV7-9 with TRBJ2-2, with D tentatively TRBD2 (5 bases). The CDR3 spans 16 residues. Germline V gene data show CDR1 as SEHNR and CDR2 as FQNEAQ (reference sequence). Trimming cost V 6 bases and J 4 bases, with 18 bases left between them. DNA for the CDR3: TGTGCCAGCAGGCCCACCTTCCGAGAGGGCACCGGGGAGCTGTTTTTT. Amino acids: CASRPTFREGTGELFF.

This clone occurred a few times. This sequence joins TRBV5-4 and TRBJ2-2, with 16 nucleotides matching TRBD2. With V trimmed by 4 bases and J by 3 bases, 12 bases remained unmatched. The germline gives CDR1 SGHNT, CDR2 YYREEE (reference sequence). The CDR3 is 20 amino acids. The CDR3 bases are TGTGCCAGCAGCCGCGAACCGGGACTAGCGGGAGGGCCGGACACCGGGGAGCTGTTTTTT. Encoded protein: CASSREPGLAGGPDTGELFF.

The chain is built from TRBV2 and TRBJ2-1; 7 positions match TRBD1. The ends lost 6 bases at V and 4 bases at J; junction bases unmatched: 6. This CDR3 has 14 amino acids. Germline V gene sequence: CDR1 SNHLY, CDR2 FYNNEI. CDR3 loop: CASSGPGQYNEQFF. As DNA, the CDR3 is TGTGCCAGCAGCGGACCGGGACAGTACAATGAGCAGTTCTTC. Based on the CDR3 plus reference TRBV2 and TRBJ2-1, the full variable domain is EPEVTQTPSHQVTQMGQEVILRCVPISNHLYFYWYRQILGQKVEFLVSFYNNEISEKSEIFDDQFSVERPDGSNFTLKIRSTKLEDSAMYFCASSGPGQYNEQFFGPGTRLTVL.